This T cell receptor beta chain was recorded in a study of T cells after yellow fever vaccination. A single record per CDR3 protein comes from TCRdb applying MiXCR to the 5' RACE reads. The sample has about 260,000 distinct CDR3 sequences, roughly 4.8% seen once. This clonotype was found many times. The origin of this receptor is a young man who received the YFV17D yellow fever vaccine. The sample was CD4+ T cells sorted from PBMCs, taken on the day of the yellow fever booster vaccination.

The CDR3 DNA sequence: TGCGCCAGCAGCCAAGAATTACAATCAAGGGGCACCGGGGAGCTGTTTTTT. This translates into CASSQELQSRGTGELFF. V gene TRBV4-1 combines with J gene TRBJ2-2, with D possibly TRBD1 on 5 matching bases. Trimming left V 0 bases short and J 4 bases short, with 15 bases between. Germline V gene data show CDR1 as MGHRA and CDR2 as YSYEKL. This CDR3 spans 17 amino acids.